Reported below is one TCR beta chain. This same CDR3 is encoded by further DNA sequences in the sample. This specimen comes from a study of blood T cell repertoires in COVID-19. Produced via immunoSEQ multiplex PCR; TCRdb's table is partial and in-frame only. The data contain under 300,000 clones, roughly 82% of them singletons. Per germline, CDR1 WNHNN and CDR2 SYGVQD (reference sequence). V gave up 2 bases and J gave up 5 bases, with 5 bases separating them. CDR3 length equals 12 residues. The chain is built from TRBV10-1 and TRBJ2-3; possible D gene TRBD1, 5 bases. This TCR was sampled from a woman older than 75 with active or convalescent COVID-19. The sample taken for sequencing was peripheral blood. CDR3 nucleotides: TGCGCCAGCAGTGAGAGGGGAGATACGCAGTATTTT. Its translation is CASSERGDTQYF.